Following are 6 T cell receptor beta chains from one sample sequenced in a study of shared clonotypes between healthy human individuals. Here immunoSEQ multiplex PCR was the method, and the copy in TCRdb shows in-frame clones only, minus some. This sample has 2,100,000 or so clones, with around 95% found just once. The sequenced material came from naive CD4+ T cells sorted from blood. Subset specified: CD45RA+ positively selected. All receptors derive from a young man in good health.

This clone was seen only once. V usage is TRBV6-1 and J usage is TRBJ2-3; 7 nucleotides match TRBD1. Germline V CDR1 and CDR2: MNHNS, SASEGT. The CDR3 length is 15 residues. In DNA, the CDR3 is TGTGCGGGGCAAGGGGGCAGGGGAGGCACAGATACGCAGTATTTT. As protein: CAGQGGRGGTDTQYF.

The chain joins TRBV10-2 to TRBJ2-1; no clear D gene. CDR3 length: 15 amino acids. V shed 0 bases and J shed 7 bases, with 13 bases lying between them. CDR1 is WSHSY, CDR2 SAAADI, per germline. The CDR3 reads CASSESPPKWNEQFF. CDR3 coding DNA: TGCGCCAGCAGTGAGTCCCCGCCAAAGTGGAATGAGCAGTTCTTC.

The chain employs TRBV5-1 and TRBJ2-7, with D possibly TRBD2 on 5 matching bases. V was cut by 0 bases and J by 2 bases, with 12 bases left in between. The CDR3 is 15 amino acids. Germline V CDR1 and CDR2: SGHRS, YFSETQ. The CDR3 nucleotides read TGCGCCAGCAGCTTGGCCGTGACGGGGACCTACGAGCAGTACTTC. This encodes CASSLAVTGTYEQYF.

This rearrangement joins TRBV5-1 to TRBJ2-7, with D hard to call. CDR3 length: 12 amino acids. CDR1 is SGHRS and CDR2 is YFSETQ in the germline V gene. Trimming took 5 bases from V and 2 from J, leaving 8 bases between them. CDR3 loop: CASRVATYEQYF. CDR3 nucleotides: TGCGCCAGCAGGGTCGCCACCTACGAGCAGTACTTC.

As DNA, the CDR3 is TGCGCCAGCAAACAGGGGCTCTCTGGAAACACCATATATTTT. Translation gives CASKQGLSGNTIYF. The chain combines TRBV5-1 with TRBJ1-3; the match to TRBD1 covers 7 bases. From germline, CDR1 is SGHRS and CDR2 YFSETQ. The CDR3 contains 14 residues. Germline trimming cut 6 bases from V and 0 bases from J; bases unmatched to any gene: 3.

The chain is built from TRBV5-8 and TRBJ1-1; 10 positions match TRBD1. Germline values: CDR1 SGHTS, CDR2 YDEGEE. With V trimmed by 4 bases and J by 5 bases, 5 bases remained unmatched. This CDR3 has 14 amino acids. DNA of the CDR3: TGTGCCAGCAGCACGGGGACAGGGGTTACTGAAGCTTTCTTT. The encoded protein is CASSTGTGVTEAFF.